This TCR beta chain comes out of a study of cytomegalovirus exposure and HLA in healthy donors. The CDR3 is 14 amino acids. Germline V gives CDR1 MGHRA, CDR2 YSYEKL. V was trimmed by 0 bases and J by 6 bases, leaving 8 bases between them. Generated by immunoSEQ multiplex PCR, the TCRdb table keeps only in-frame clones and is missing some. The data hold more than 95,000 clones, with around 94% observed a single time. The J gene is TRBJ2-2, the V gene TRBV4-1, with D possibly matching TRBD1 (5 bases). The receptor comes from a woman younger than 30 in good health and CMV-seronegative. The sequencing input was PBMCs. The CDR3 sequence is CASSQDRVPGELFF. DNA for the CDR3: TGCGCCAGCAGCCAAGACAGGGTGCCCGGGGAGCTGTTTTTT.